The clone carrying this T cell receptor (beta chain) was picked up a small number of times. This entry is derived from a study of identical twins. TCRdb re-derived calls from the 5' RACE reads in MiXCR, one entry per CDR3 protein. The sample consists of 400,000 to 500,000 distinct CDR3 sequences, about 18% of them appearing once. The receptor was derived from a man aged 45-65 years in good health. Source material: naive T cells sorted from blood.

The CDR3 sequence is CSVVGLAGASTDTQYF. DNA for the CDR3: TGCAGCGTTGTAGGACTAGCGGGAGCCAGTACAGATACGCAGTATTTT. The chain uses TRBV29-1 and TRBJ2-3; 13 nucleotides agree with TRBD2. The V and J ends lost 4 bases and 3 bases, in that order; junction bases with no gene match: 7. The CDR3 has 16 amino acids. Per germline, CDR1 SQVTM and CDR2 ANQGSEA.